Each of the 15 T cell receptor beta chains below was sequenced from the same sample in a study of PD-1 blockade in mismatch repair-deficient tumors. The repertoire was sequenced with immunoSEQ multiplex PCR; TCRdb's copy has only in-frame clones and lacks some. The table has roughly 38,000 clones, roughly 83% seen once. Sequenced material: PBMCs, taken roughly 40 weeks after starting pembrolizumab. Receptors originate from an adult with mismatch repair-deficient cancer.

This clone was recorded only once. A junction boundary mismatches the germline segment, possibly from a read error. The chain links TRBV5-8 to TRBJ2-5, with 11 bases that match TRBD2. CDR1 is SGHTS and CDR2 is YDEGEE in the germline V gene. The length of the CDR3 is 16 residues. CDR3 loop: CASSLGLAVDQETQYF. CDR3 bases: TGTGCCAGCAGTTTGGGACTAGCGGTTGACCAAGAGACCCAGTACTTC.

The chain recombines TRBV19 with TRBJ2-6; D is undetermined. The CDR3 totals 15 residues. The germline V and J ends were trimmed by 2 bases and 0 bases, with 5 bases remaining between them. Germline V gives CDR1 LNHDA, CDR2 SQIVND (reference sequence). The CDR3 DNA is TGTGCCAGTAGTATATTCAGCTCTGGGGCCAACGTCCTGACTTTC. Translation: CASSIFSSGANVLTF.

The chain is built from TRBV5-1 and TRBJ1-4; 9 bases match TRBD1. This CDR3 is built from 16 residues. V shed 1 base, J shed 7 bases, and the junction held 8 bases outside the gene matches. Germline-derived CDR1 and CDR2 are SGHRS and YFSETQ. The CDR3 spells CASSLSLGTGSEKLFF. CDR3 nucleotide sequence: TGCGCCAGCAGCTTGTCCCTTGGGACAGGGTCTGAAAAACTGTTTTTT. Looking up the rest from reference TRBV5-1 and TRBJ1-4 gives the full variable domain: KAGVTQTPRYLIKTRGQQVTLSCSPISGHRSVSWYQQTPGQGLQFLFEYFSETQRNKGNFPGRFSGRQFSNSRSEMNVSTLELGDSALYLCASSLSLGTGSEKLFFGSGTQLSVL.

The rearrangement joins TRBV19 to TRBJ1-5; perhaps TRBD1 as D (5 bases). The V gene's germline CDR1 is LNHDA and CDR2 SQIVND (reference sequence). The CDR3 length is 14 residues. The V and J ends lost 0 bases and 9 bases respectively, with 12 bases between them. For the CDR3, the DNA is TGTGCCAGTAGTATAGACGGGGGTCAAGGGCCCCAGCATTTT. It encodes CASSIDGGQGPQHF.

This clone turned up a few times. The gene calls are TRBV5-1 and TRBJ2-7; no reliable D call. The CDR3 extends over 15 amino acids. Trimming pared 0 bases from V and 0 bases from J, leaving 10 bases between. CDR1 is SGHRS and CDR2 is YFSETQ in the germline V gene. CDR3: CASSLGQVPSYEQYF. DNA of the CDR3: TGCGCCAGCAGCTTGGGGCAGGTTCCCTCCTACGAGCAGTACTTC.

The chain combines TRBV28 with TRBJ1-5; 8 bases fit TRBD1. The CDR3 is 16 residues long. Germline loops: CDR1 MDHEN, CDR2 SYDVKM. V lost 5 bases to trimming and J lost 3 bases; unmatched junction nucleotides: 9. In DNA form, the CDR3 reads TGTGCCAGCAGTCCGAGGACAGGGATACTCAATCAGCCCCAGCATTTT. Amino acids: CASSPRTGILNQPQHF.

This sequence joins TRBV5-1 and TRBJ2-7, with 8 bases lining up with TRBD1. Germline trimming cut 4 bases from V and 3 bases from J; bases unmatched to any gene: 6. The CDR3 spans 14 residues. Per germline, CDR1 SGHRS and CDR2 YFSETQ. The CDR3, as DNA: TGCGCCAGCAGCGCAACCGGGACAGGCTACGAGCAGTACTTC. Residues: CASSATGTGYEQYF. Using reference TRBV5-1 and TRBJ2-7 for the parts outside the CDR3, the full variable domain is KAGVTQTPRYLIKTRGQQVTLSCSPISGHRSVSWYQQTPGQGLQFLFEYFSETQRNKGNFPGRFSGRQFSNSRSEMNVSTLELGDSALYLCASSATGTGYEQYFGPGTRLTVT.

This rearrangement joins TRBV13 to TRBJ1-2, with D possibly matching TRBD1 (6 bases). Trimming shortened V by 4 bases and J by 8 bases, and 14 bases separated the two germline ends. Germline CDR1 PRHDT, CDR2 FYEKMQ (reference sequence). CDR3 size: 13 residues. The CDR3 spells CASSSQPGEGYTF. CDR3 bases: TGTGCCAGCAGCTCGCAACCAGGGGAGGGCTACACCTTC.

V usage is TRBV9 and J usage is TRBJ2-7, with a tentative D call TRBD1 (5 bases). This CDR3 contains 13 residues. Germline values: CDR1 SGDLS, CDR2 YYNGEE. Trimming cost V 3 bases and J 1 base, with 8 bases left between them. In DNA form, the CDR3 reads TGTGCCAGCAGCGGGGGCGGTTCCTACGAGCAGTACTTC. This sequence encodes CASSGGGSYEQYF.

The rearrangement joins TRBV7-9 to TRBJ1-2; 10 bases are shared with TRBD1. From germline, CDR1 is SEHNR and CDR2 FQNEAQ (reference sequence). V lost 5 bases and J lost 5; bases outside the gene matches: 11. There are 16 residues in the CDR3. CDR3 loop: CASSDQTGGRRYGYTF. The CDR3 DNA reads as TGTGCCAGCAGCGACCAGACAGGGGGCCGTCGATATGGCTACACCTTC. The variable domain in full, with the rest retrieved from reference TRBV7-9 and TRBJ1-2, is DTGVSQNPRHKITKRGQNVTFRCDPISEHNRLYWYRQTLGQGPEFLTYFQNEAQLEKSRLLSDRFSAERPKGSFSTLEIQRTEQGDSAMYLCASSDQTGGRRYGYTFGSGTRLTVV.

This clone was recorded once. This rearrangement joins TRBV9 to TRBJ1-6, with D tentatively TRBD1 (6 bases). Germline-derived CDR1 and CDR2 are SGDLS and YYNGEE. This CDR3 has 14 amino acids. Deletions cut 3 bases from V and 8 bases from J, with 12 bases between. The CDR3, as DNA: TGTGCCAGCAGCGCCTGGACAGTTGATTCACCCCTCCACTTT. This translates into CASSAWTVDSPLHF.

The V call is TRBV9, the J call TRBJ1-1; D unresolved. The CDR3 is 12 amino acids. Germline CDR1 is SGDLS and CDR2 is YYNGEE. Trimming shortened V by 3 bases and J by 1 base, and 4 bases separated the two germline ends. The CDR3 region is CASSGGNTEAFF. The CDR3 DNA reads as TGTGCCAGCAGCGGAGGGAACACTGAAGCTTTCTTT.

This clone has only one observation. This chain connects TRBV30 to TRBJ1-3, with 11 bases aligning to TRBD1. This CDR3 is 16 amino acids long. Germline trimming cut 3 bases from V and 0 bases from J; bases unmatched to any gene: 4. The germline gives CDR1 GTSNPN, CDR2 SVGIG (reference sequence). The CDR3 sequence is CAWSGQGASSGNTIYF. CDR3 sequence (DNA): TGTGCCTGGAGCGGACAGGGGGCGAGCTCTGGAAACACCATATATTTT.

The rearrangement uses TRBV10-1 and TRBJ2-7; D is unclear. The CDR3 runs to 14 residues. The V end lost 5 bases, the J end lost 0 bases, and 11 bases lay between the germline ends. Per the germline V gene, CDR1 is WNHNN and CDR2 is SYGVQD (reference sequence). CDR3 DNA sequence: TGCGCCAGCAGTTTGACATCGAGCTCCTACGAGCAGTACTTC. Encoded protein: CASSLTSSSYEQYF.

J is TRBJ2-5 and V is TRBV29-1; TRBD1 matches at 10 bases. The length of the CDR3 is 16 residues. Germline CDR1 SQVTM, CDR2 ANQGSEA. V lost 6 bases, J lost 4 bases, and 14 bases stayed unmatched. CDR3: CSVDGWDRGQGETQYF. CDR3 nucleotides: TGCAGCGTCGATGGGTGGGACAGGGGCCAAGGAGAGACCCAGTACTTC.